Following are 26 T cell receptor beta chains from one sample sequenced in a study of T cells after yellow fever vaccination. TCRdb ran MiXCR on the 5' RACE reads and lists one entry per CDR3 protein. The sample includes under 700,000 distinct CDR3 sequences, about a sixth seen only once; the top ten take 15% to 20%. The sequencing here drew on PBMCs, taken more than 4 days after the first yellow fever vaccination. These receptors were collected from a man between 18 and 29 years old who received the YFV17D yellow fever vaccine.

The chain uses TRBV6-1 and TRBJ2-7, with D tentatively TRBD1 (8 bases). The CDR3 length is 14 residues. Germline V lookup: CDR1 MNHNS, CDR2 SASEGT. Trimming took off 11 bases at V and 0 bases at J, with 17 bases between the two ends. The DNA of the CDR3 is TGTGCCTGCCAGCGGGACAGGTTCTCCTACGAGCAGTACTTC. This gives the protein CACQRDRFSYEQYF.

The chain joins TRBV15 to TRBJ2-2; D not certain. The CDR3 has 15 residues. Germline lookup yields CDR1 LNHNV and CDR2 YYDKDF (reference sequence). V dropped 8 bases and J dropped 5 bases, with 18 bases sitting between them. The chain's CDR3 is CATGPSVGPTGELFF. The CDR3 DNA reads TGTGCCACCGGGCCTTCGGTTGGGCCTACCGGGGAGCTGTTTTTT.

This clonotype was seen at least ten times. The chain couples TRBV12-3 or TRBV12-4 to TRBJ1-5; 7 bases match TRBD1. This CDR3 has 14 residues. Trimming at V came to 5 bases and at J to 3 bases, leaving 4 bases not matched to a gene. The chain's CDR3 is CASSRDSSNQPQHF. The CDR3 nucleotides read TGTGCCAGCAGTCGGGACAGTTCCAATCAGCCCCAGCATTTT.

Ten or more counts support this clonotype. CDR3 nucleotide sequence: TGTGCCAGCTCACCACCGGGGACGGCGAACACCGGGGAGCTGTTTTTT. It encodes CASSPPGTANTGELFF. V gene TRBV18 combines with J gene TRBJ2-2; D possibly matches TRBD1 or TRBD2 (5 bases each). CDR3 size: 16 residues. V was clipped by 0 bases and J by 0 bases, with 8 bases between them. CDR1 and CDR2 from the germline V gene are KGHSH and LQKENI.

This clonotype was picked up a small number of times. The J gene is TRBJ2-1, the V gene TRBV18, with D possibly TRBD2 on 7 matching bases. V lost 8 bases and J 7 bases, leaving 12 bases between the germline ends. This CDR3 is built from 12 residues. CDR1 KGHSH and CDR2 LQKENI come from the germline V gene. The CDR3 sequence is CASGGGRNEQFF. The CDR3 DNA is TGTGCCAGCGGGGGGGGCCGGAATGAGCAGTTCTTC.

The chain links TRBV3-1 to TRBJ2-3, with a tentative D call TRBD1 (5 bases). Germline CDR1 LGHDT, CDR2 YNNKEL (reference sequence). V was trimmed by 0 bases and J by 10 bases, leaving 11 bases between them. This CDR3 has 13 residues. CDR3 region: CASSQETDSAQYF. The CDR3 DNA is TGTGCCAGCAGCCAAGAGACAGACTCGGCGCAGTATTTT.

This clonotype was seen only a few times. The rearrangement links TRBV7-2 to TRBJ2-2; 9 positions match TRBD1. The CDR3 sequence is 13 residues long. Looked up from germline, CDR1 is SGHTA and CDR2 is FQGNSA. Germline trimming cut 6 bases from V and 7 bases from J; bases unmatched to any gene: 3. The CDR3 DNA reads TGTGCCAGCAGGACAGGGGGATACGGGGAGCTGTTTTTT. Translated: CASRTGGYGELFF.

The chain has TRBV12-3 or TRBV12-4 and TRBJ1-2, with TRBD1 matching over 8 bases. The CDR3 runs 15 residues. J lost 5 bases, V lost 5 bases, and 10 bases had no gene match. CDR3 nucleotides: TGTGCCAGCAGTCAGATGCAGGGGGCCCTATATGGCTACACCTTC. Protein sequence: CASSQMQGALYGYTF.

CDR3 DNA: TGTGCCAGCAGATTCCCGACTAGCGGGCGGAACGGACTAGCCAAAAACATTCAGTACTTC. Translating it yields CASRFPTSGRNGLAKNIQYF. V and J are TRBV27 and TRBJ2-4, with 10 bases fitting TRBD2. Germline CDR1 is MNHEY and CDR2 is SMNVEV (reference sequence). With V trimmed by 6 bases and J by 0 bases, 17 bases remained unmatched. This CDR3 comprises 20 residues.

This clonotype was picked up a small number of times. The V call is TRBV27, the J call TRBJ2-2, with D possibly matching TRBD1 (6 bases). Per the germline V gene, CDR1 is MNHEY and CDR2 is SMNVEV (reference sequence). V gave up 9 bases and J gave up 7 bases, with 18 bases separating them. The CDR3 covers 14 residues. CDR3 amino acids: CASMIQGIGGELFF. The CDR3, as DNA: TGTGCCAGTATGATACAGGGAATCGGCGGGGAGCTGTTTTTT.

This clonotype showed up just a few times. The rearrangement joins TRBV7-2 to TRBJ1-3; 8 bases fit TRBD1. Germline CDR1 reads SGHTA; CDR2 reads FQGNSA. This CDR3 contains 17 residues. The V segment lost 4 bases and the J segment 4 bases; nucleotides outside the gene matches: 12. The CDR3 sequence is CASSSAPTGGRGNTIYF. The CDR3 DNA sequence: TGTGCCAGCAGCTCCGCCCCCACAGGGGGGCGAGGAAACACCATATATTTT.

This clonotype was counted between two and nine times. V and J are TRBV7-3 and TRBJ1-1; no definite D call. Germline CDR1 and CDR2: SGHTA and FQGTGA. V gave up 4 bases and J gave up 7 bases, with 10 bases separating them. This CDR3 is 12 amino acids long. The CDR3, as DNA: TGTGCCAGCAGCTCGGACGTGGGTGAAGCTTTCTTT. Protein product: CASSSDVGEAFF.

This clonotype was counted ten times or more. The junction departs from the called germline gene at one end, perhaps through a read error. This chain connects TRBV7-9 to TRBJ2-7; D may be TRBD1 or TRBD2 (5 bases each). The germline CDR1 and CDR2 sequences are SEHNR and FQNEAQ (reference sequence). This CDR3 has 12 amino acids. CDR3 sequence: CASSRSGAALFF. CDR3 DNA sequence: TGTGCCAGCAGCCGCTCCGGGGCAGCTCTCTTCTTC.

V usage is TRBV6-5 and J usage is TRBJ2-7, with TRBD1 matching over 9 bases. The CDR3 has 15 amino acids. With 2 bases clipped from V and 2 bases from J, the junction kept 4 bases outside the gene matches. Looked up from germline, CDR1 is MNHEY and CDR2 is SVGAGI. Here the CDR3 DNA reads TGTGCCAGCAGTTACCCGAGACAGGGGGCCTACGAGCAGTACTTC. Its protein product is CASSYPRQGAYEQYF.

Here the CDR3 reads CASSLQGAPYEQYF. The CDR3 DNA follows: TGCGCCAGCAGCTTACAGGGGGCACCCTACGAGCAGTACTTC. The rearrangement uses TRBV5-1 and TRBJ2-7, with 9 bases matching TRBD1. Germline loops: CDR1 SGHRS, CDR2 YFSETQ. The CDR3 consists of 14 residues. Unmatched junction bases numbered 2, after V lost 2 bases and J lost 2 bases. Variable domain in full (rest from reference TRBV5-1 and TRBJ2-7): KAGVTQTPRYLIKTRGQQVTLSCSPISGHRSVSWYQQTPGQGLQFLFEYFSETQRNKGNFPGRFSGRQFSNSRSEMNVSTLELGDSALYLCASSLQGAPYEQYFGPGTRLTVT.

This clonotype has ten or more counts. The chain uses TRBV6-5 and TRBJ1-2; maybe TRBD1 (6 bases). Deletions cut 0 bases from V and 5 bases from J, with 25 bases between. CDR1 and CDR2 from the germline V gene are MNHEY and SVGAGI. This CDR3 has 19 residues. CDR3 sequence (DNA): TGTGCCAGCAGTTACTCGTCCTCCGGGAGCGGGGGCGCGAGTTATGGCTACACCTTC. This codes for CASSYSSSGSGGASYGYTF.

The chain couples TRBV2 to TRBJ1-1, with D perhaps TRBD1 (5 bases). The CDR3 sequence is 14 residues long. Germline loops: CDR1 SNHLY, CDR2 FYNNEI. V dropped 2 bases and J dropped 3 bases, with 10 bases sitting between them. CDR3 DNA sequence: TGTGCCAGCAGTGAACAGGGTGGGTACACTGAAGCTTTCTTT. It yields the protein CASSEQGGYTEAFF.

The chain is built from TRBV12-3 or TRBV12-4 and TRBJ2-2; D call uncertain. Trimming took off 8 bases at V and 1 base at J, with 5 bases between the two ends. This CDR3 spans 12 amino acids. The CDR3 DNA reads as TGTGCCAGCGGAGAGAACACCGGGGAGCTGTTTTTT. This encodes CASGENTGELFF.

The table lists this clonotype with a few counts. The chain joins TRBV12-3 or TRBV12-4 to TRBJ2-7; 11 nucleotides line up with TRBD1. There are 16 residues in the CDR3. The V and J ends lost 5 bases and 3 bases, in that order; junction bases with no gene match: 9. The CDR3: CASSQTGTGGFYEQYF. Here the CDR3 DNA reads TGTGCCAGCAGTCAGACCGGGACAGGGGGTTTCTACGAGCAGTACTTC.

Only one count was recorded for this clonotype. This chain connects TRBV4-3 to TRBJ1-1; 7 bases map to TRBD1. The CDR3 runs to 14 residues. Germline V gene lookup returns CDR1 LGHNA and CDR2 YSLEER. The V and J ends lost 2 bases and 4 bases, in that order; junction bases with no gene match: 4. CDR3 protein: CASSQTTGVTEAFF. The CDR3 DNA is TGCGCCAGCAGCCAAACAACAGGGGTCACTGAAGCTTTCTTT.

The chain links TRBV7-4 to TRBJ2-7; D is undetermined. V shed 2 bases and J shed 8 bases, with 1 base lying between them. Germline V lookup: CDR1 SGHVT, CDR2 SQSDAQ. CDR3 size: 9 residues. The CDR3 nucleotides read TGTGCCAGCAGCTTAAAGCAGTACGTC. Amino acids: CASSLKQYV.

This clonotype occurred a few times. The chain combines TRBV7-2 with TRBJ2-3; 8 nucleotides align to TRBD1. The CDR3 totals 15 residues. Germline CDR1 reads SGHTA; CDR2 reads FQGNSA. Trimming cost V 4 bases and J 5 bases; bases outside gene matches: 8. The CDR3 DNA follows: TGTGCCAGCAGCTCCTGGACAGGGCTGAGAGATACGCAGTATTTT. Protein sequence: CASSSWTGLRDTQYF.

The V and J genes are TRBV14 and TRBJ2-6; D remains unclear. Germline assignment: CDR1 SGHDN and CDR2 FVKESK. The CDR3 is made up of 19 amino acids. Trimming took 0 bases from V and 6 from J, leaving 21 bases between them. The CDR3 DNA is TGTGCCAGCAGCCAAGAAAGCTGGGCCGCTGGTATAGAGGCCAACGTCCTGACTTTC. It specifies CASSQESWAAGIEANVLTF.

This clonotype has a handful of counts. This chain links TRBV9 with TRBJ2-5; TRBD2 is a possible D gene (5 bases). Germline assignment: CDR1 SGDLS and CDR2 YYNGEE. Between the trimmed V and J ends, which lost 0 bases and 4 bases, there was a span of 13 bases. This CDR3 contains 15 residues. The CDR3 loop is CASSVGELAVETQYF. As DNA, the CDR3 is TGTGCCAGCAGCGTAGGGGAGCTAGCAGTAGAGACCCAGTACTTC.

This chain connects TRBV7-9 to TRBJ2-4, with unresolved D. Looked up from germline, CDR1 is SEHNR and CDR2 is FQNEAQ (reference sequence). V was pared by 3 bases and J by 8 bases, with 11 bases between. The length of the CDR3 is 13 residues. The CDR3 DNA is TGTGCCAGCAGCTTGGGCCGGGCGGACATTCAGTACTTC. Its translation: CASSLGRADIQYF.

The chain recombines TRBV6-1 with TRBJ2-5, with D perhaps assigned TRBD1 or TRBD2 (6 bases each). Looked up from germline, CDR1 is MNHNS and CDR2 is SASEGT. The V end was cut by 5 bases, the J end by 4 bases, with 17 bases between. The CDR3 runs 15 residues. In nucleotides, the CDR3 is TGTGCCAGCAGTCCCACTAGGAGGGGGACAGAGACCCAGTACTTC. Its translation is CASSPTRRGTETQYF.